Given below is one T cell receptor beta chain in context. The data originate from a study of blood T cell repertoires in COVID-19. Overall study: Acute and convalescent COVID-19 specimens originated in the United States, Italy and Spain. Sources were T cells, B-cell-depleted T cells, or PBMCs; the material itself was cDNA or gDNA.

As processed by the authors: Amplified reference gene primers provided the basis for estimating nucleated cell counts. Only in-frame clones appear in the TCRdb table, and some are missing; sequencing was by immunoSEQ multiplex PCR. The D gene and trimming were derived from the DNA, and the V and J assignments and clone size from that table. The sample has 25,000 to 30,000 clones; 89% are singletons. The receptor comes from a human donor in a cohort sampled during active COVID-19. Material for sequencing was peripheral blood.

DNA of the CDR3: TGTGCCACCAGCAAACCTACCTACGAGCAGTACTTC. Amino acid sequence: CATSKPTYEQYF. The chain combines TRBV15 with TRBJ2-7; D gene uncertain. Germline CDR1 LNHNV, CDR2 YYDKDF (reference sequence). Trimming left V 4 bases short and J 2 bases short, with 6 bases between. The length of the CDR3 is 12 residues.